The rows below give T cell receptor beta chains drawn from one sample of a study of blood T cell repertoires in COVID-19. Data came from immunoSEQ multiplex PCR; TCRdb stores just in-frame clones and leaves some out. The table records 55,000 to 80,000 clones, approximately 82% of them present only once. What was sequenced was peripheral blood. Every receptor here comes from a human donor in a cohort sampled during active COVID-19. The CDR3 runs from the conserved cysteine through the conserved F or W. Fields, in order: D gene, CDR3 length, V gene, clone size, J gene, CDR3 protein, CDR3 DNA. D genes are given only for firm matches. The size entry is marked missing in some rows and otherwise reads once, few, many or a size class.

d_call: -
cdr3_length: 15
v_call: TRBV6-5
clone_size: -
j_call: TRBJ1-2
cdr3_aa: CASTDGGRSNYGYTF
cdr3_nt: TGTGCCAGCACCGATGGGGGCCGATCTAACTATGGCTACACCTTC

d_call: TRBD2
cdr3_length: 15
v_call: TRBV5-1
clone_size: -
j_call: TRBJ2-7
cdr3_aa: CASSLGGRVPYEQYF
cdr3_nt: TGCGCCAGCAGCTTGGGTGGGAGGGTCCCCTACGAGCAGTACTTC

d_call: -
cdr3_length: 13
v_call: TRBV6-5
clone_size: -
j_call: TRBJ1-1
cdr3_aa: CASSLGGDTEAFF
cdr3_nt: TGTGCCAGCAGTCTAGGGGGGGACACTGAAGCTTTCTTT

d_call: TRBD1
cdr3_length: 16
v_call: TRBV10-2
clone_size: once
j_call: TRBJ2-7
cdr3_aa: CASSDGVGTAWGEQYF
cdr3_nt: TGCGCCAGCAGTGATGGGGTCGGGACAGCCTGGGGGGAGCAGTACTTC

d_call: -
cdr3_length: 11
v_call: TRBV2
clone_size: -
j_call: TRBJ2-7
cdr3_aa: CASSSRYEQYF
cdr3_nt: TGTGCCAGCAGTTCCCGGTACGAGCAGTACTTC

d_call: -
cdr3_length: 16
v_call: TRBV27
clone_size: -
j_call: TRBJ2-4
cdr3_aa: CASSPRQLKAKNIQYF
cdr3_nt: TGTGCCAGCAGTCCCCGACAGTTAAAAGCCAAAAACATTCAGTACTTC

d_call: TRBD1
cdr3_length: 15
v_call: TRBV29-1
clone_size: -
j_call: TRBJ1-1
cdr3_aa: CSVGGTGVGNTEAFF
cdr3_nt: TGCAGCGTTGGGGGGACAGGGGTTGGAAACACTGAAGCTTTCTTT

d_call: -
cdr3_length: 16
v_call: TRBV9
clone_size: -
j_call: TRBJ1-1
cdr3_aa: CASSVDVTGGGTEAFF
cdr3_nt: TGTGCCAGCAGCGTAGATGTTACGGGGGGGGGCACTGAAGCTTTCTTT

d_call: -
cdr3_length: 15
v_call: TRBV13
clone_size: -
j_call: TRBJ1-1
cdr3_aa: CASSLGGRLDTEAFF
cdr3_nt: TGTGCCAGCAGCTTAGGGGGGCGCTTGGACACTGAAGCTTTCTTT

d_call: -
cdr3_length: 14
v_call: TRBV6-5
clone_size: -
j_call: TRBJ1-2
cdr3_aa: CASSYSTGAYGYTF
cdr3_nt: TGTGCCAGCAGTTACTCGACAGGTGCCTATGGCTACACCTTC

d_call: -
cdr3_length: 14
v_call: TRBV30
clone_size: -
j_call: TRBJ1-5
cdr3_aa: CAWSPLESNQPQHF
cdr3_nt: TGTGCCTGGAGTCCACTTGAAAGCAATCAGCCCCAGCATTTT

d_call: TRBD2
cdr3_length: 16
v_call: TRBV2
clone_size: once
j_call: TRBJ2-1
cdr3_aa: CASSDHGGGAYNEQFF
cdr3_nt: TGTGCCAGCAGTGATCACGGGGGGGGCGCCTACAATGAGCAGTTCTTC

d_call: -
cdr3_length: 15
v_call: TRBV5-4
clone_size: -
j_call: TRBJ2-7
cdr3_aa: CASSLGRISSYEQYF
cdr3_nt: TGTGCCAGCAGCTTGGGGCGGATCAGCTCCTACGAGCAGTACTTC

d_call: TRBD2
cdr3_length: 12
v_call: TRBV2
clone_size: once
j_call: TRBJ2-5
cdr3_aa: CASSVRGETQYF
cdr3_nt: TGTGCCAGCAGTGTGCGGGGGGAGACCCAGTACTTC

d_call: TRBD1
cdr3_length: 15
v_call: TRBV18
clone_size: -
j_call: TRBJ1-5
cdr3_aa: CASSLDRGTNQPQHF
cdr3_nt: TGTGCCAGCTCACTCGACAGGGGGACCAATCAGCCCCAGCATTTT

d_call: TRBD2
cdr3_length: 17
v_call: TRBV7-9
clone_size: -
j_call: TRBJ2-3
cdr3_aa: CASSDSTSGRTADTQYF
cdr3_nt: TGTGCCAGCAGCGATAGTACTAGCGGGAGAACGGCAGATACGCAGTATTTT

d_call: TRBD1
cdr3_length: 15
v_call: TRBV18
clone_size: -
j_call: TRBJ2-7
cdr3_aa: CASSPTGAQGAPSYF
cdr3_nt: TGTGCCAGCTCACCCACTGGGGCACAGGGGGCACCTTCGTACTTC

d_call: -
cdr3_length: 13
v_call: TRBV5-4
clone_size: -
j_call: TRBJ2-5
cdr3_aa: CASSLWAEETQYF
cdr3_nt: TGTGCCAGCAGCTTGTGGGCCGAGGAGACCCAGTACTTC

d_call: TRBD2
cdr3_length: 17
v_call: TRBV18
clone_size: -
j_call: TRBJ2-1
cdr3_aa: CASSPSSGGGNYNEQFF
cdr3_nt: TGTGCCAGCTCACCGTCTTCGGGCGGGGGGAATTACAATGAGCAGTTCTTC

d_call: TRBD1
cdr3_length: 13
v_call: TRBV5-1
clone_size: -
j_call: TRBJ1-2
cdr3_aa: CASSFGTEGGYTF
cdr3_nt: TGCGCCAGCAGCTTTGGGACAGAGGGTGGCTACACCTTC

d_call: -
cdr3_length: 14
v_call: TRBV27
clone_size: -
j_call: TRBJ1-4
cdr3_aa: CASSFNRFREKLFF
cdr3_nt: TGTGCCAGCAGTTTCAACAGGTTCCGCGAAAAACTGTTTTTT

d_call: -
cdr3_length: 11
v_call: TRBV19
clone_size: large
j_call: TRBJ2-1
cdr3_aa: CASMGSNEQFF
cdr3_nt: TGTGCCAGTATGGGGAGCAATGAGCAGTTCTTC

d_call: TRBD2
cdr3_length: 18
v_call: TRBV2
clone_size: few
j_call: TRBJ2-4
cdr3_aa: CASSERPGTSGRLGIQYF
cdr3_nt: TGTGCCAGCAGTGAAAGACCCGGGACTAGCGGGAGGTTGGGCATTCAGTACTTC

d_call: TRBD2
cdr3_length: 16
v_call: TRBV4-2
clone_size: -
j_call: TRBJ2-3
cdr3_aa: CASSQDAQRGRYTQYF
cdr3_nt: TGTGCCAGCAGCCAAGATGCCCAGCGGGGGAGATATACGCAGTATTTT

d_call: -
cdr3_length: 15
v_call: TRBV2
clone_size: few
j_call: TRBJ2-2
cdr3_aa: CASSESRANTGELFF
cdr3_nt: TGTGCCAGCAGTGAATCCAGGGCGAACACCGGGGAGCTGTTTTTT

d_call: -
cdr3_length: 13
v_call: TRBV11-1
clone_size: -
j_call: TRBJ1-1
cdr3_aa: CASSLGLQTEAFF
cdr3_nt: TGTGCCAGCAGCTTAGGGCTGCAGACTGAAGCTTTCTTT

d_call: -
cdr3_length: 15
v_call: TRBV5-1
clone_size: -
j_call: TRBJ2-3
cdr3_aa: CASSGGPLNTDTQYF
cdr3_nt: TGCGCCAGCAGCGGGGGCCCCCTGAACACAGATACGCAGTATTTT

d_call: -
cdr3_length: 17
v_call: TRBV4-2
clone_size: -
j_call: TRBJ1-6
cdr3_aa: CASSQDYRGTRGSPLHF
cdr3_nt: TGTGCCAGCAGCCAAGATTACCGGGGAACCCGTGGGTCACCCCTCCACTTT

d_call: TRBD1
cdr3_length: 16
v_call: TRBV19
clone_size: -
j_call: TRBJ1-1
cdr3_aa: CASSPLGTGVNTEAFF
cdr3_nt: TGTGCCAGTAGCCCCCTGGGGACAGGGGTGAACACTGAAGCTTTCTTT

d_call: TRBD1
cdr3_length: 16
v_call: TRBV7-2
clone_size: -
j_call: TRBJ1-2
cdr3_aa: CASSLSAGGLLHGYTF
cdr3_nt: TGTGCCAGCAGCCTCTCGGCAGGGGGCTTACTTCATGGCTACACCTTC

d_call: -
cdr3_length: 12
v_call: TRBV20-1
clone_size: -
j_call: TRBJ1-1
cdr3_aa: CSASIMGRGAFF
cdr3_nt: TGCAGTGCTAGTATCATGGGCCGGGGAGCTTTCTTT

d_call: -
cdr3_length: 10
v_call: TRBV19
clone_size: few
j_call: TRBJ1-2
cdr3_aa: CASRNNGYTF
cdr3_nt: TGTGCCAGTAGGAACAATGGCTACACCTTC

d_call: -
cdr3_length: 14
v_call: TRBV3-1/TRBV3-2
clone_size: once
j_call: TRBJ2-3
cdr3_aa: CASRPRGRTDTQYF
cdr3_nt: TGTGCCAGCAGACCCCGGGGTCGCACAGATACGCAGTATTTT

d_call: TRBD1
cdr3_length: 16
v_call: TRBV6-1
clone_size: -
j_call: TRBJ1-2
cdr3_aa: CASSATQGALSYGYTF
cdr3_nt: TGTGCCAGCAGTGCAACACAGGGGGCGCTTTCCTATGGCTACACCTTC

d_call: -
cdr3_length: 14
v_call: TRBV27
clone_size: few
j_call: TRBJ1-5
cdr3_aa: CASSFQGNDQPQHF
cdr3_nt: TGTGCCAGCAGTTTTCAGGGGAATGATCAGCCCCAGCATTTT

d_call: -
cdr3_length: 14
v_call: TRBV2
clone_size: -
j_call: TRBJ2-5
cdr3_aa: CASSRNTGQETQYF
cdr3_nt: TGTGCCAGCAGTCGAAACACAGGCCAAGAGACCCAGTACTTC

d_call: -
cdr3_length: 13
v_call: TRBV27
clone_size: -
j_call: TRBJ1-2
cdr3_aa: CASSPAGAQGYTF
cdr3_nt: TGTGCCAGCAGTCCCGCGGGGGCGCAGGGCTACACCTTC

d_call: TRBD2
cdr3_length: 15
v_call: TRBV27
clone_size: few
j_call: TRBJ2-1
cdr3_aa: CASSHWTSGNNEQFF
cdr3_nt: TGTGCCAGCAGTCATTGGACTAGCGGGAACAATGAGCAGTTCTTC

d_call: TRBD2
cdr3_length: 17
v_call: TRBV24-1
clone_size: -
j_call: TRBJ2-3
cdr3_aa: CATSDSGGAGRTDTQYF
cdr3_nt: TGTGCCACCAGTGATTCGGGAGGAGCGGGAAGGACAGATACGCAGTATTTT

d_call: TRBD1
cdr3_length: 13
v_call: TRBV18
clone_size: -
j_call: TRBJ2-7
cdr3_aa: CASSAQGAYEQYF
cdr3_nt: TGTGCCAGCTCCGCACAGGGGGCCTACGAGCAGTACTTC

d_call: TRBD2
cdr3_length: 15
v_call: TRBV19
clone_size: -
j_call: TRBJ2-7
cdr3_aa: CASSMGGTTIYEQYF
cdr3_nt: TGTGCCAGTAGTATGGGGGGGACCACTATCTACGAGCAGTACTTC

d_call: -
cdr3_length: 14
v_call: TRBV6-5
clone_size: once
j_call: TRBJ2-2
cdr3_aa: CASRERWGPGELFF
cdr3_nt: TGTGCCAGCAGGGAGCGGTGGGGGCCCGGGGAGCTGTTTTTT

d_call: -
cdr3_length: 16
v_call: TRBV5-1
clone_size: -
j_call: TRBJ2-7
cdr3_aa: CASGTGTAWDGSGQYF
cdr3_nt: TGCGCCAGCGGCACTGGGACGGCTTGGGACGGTAGCGGGCAGTACTTC

d_call: -
cdr3_length: 13
v_call: TRBV2
clone_size: -
j_call: TRBJ1-2
cdr3_aa: CASSKGREDGYTF
cdr3_nt: TGTGCCAGCAGTAAGGGCAGGGAGGACGGCTACACCTTC

d_call: TRBD1
cdr3_length: 12
v_call: TRBV2
clone_size: -
j_call: TRBJ1-2
cdr3_aa: CASSRQGNGYTF
cdr3_nt: TGTGCCAGCAGTCGACAGGGTAATGGCTACACCTTC

d_call: -
cdr3_length: 15
v_call: TRBV3-1/TRBV3-2
clone_size: -
j_call: TRBJ2-7
cdr3_aa: CASSQAQSPGYEQYF
cdr3_nt: TGTGCCAGCAGCCAAGCCCAGAGTCCAGGCTACGAGCAGTACTTC

d_call: TRBD2
cdr3_length: 14
v_call: TRBV5-1
clone_size: -
j_call: TRBJ2-7
cdr3_aa: CASSLIGRADEQYF
cdr3_nt: TGCGCCAGCAGCTTGATCGGGAGGGCCGACGAGCAGTACTTC

d_call: -
cdr3_length: 14
v_call: TRBV19
clone_size: -
j_call: TRBJ1-2
cdr3_aa: CASINPAGARGYTF
cdr3_nt: TGTGCCAGTATCAACCCTGCGGGGGCCCGGGGCTACACCTTC

d_call: TRBD2
cdr3_length: 15
v_call: TRBV2
clone_size: once
j_call: TRBJ2-1
cdr3_aa: CASRRTSGGYNEQFF
cdr3_nt: TGTGCCAGCAGACGGACTAGCGGGGGTTACAATGAGCAGTTCTTC

d_call: TRBD2
cdr3_length: 15
v_call: TRBV7-3
clone_size: once
j_call: TRBJ2-7
cdr3_aa: CASSLLAGGPHEQYF
cdr3_nt: TGTGCCAGCAGCTTACTAGCGGGAGGGCCCCACGAGCAGTACTTC

d_call: -
cdr3_length: 13
v_call: TRBV19
clone_size: -
j_call: TRBJ1-6
cdr3_aa: CASSDRNNSPLHF
cdr3_nt: TGTGCCAGTAGTGACAGGAACAATTCACCCCTCCACTTT

d_call: -
cdr3_length: 15
v_call: TRBV6-1
clone_size: -
j_call: TRBJ1-6
cdr3_aa: CASSETGRFNSPLHF
cdr3_nt: TGTGCCAGCAGTGAGACAGGACGCTTCAATTCACCCCTCCACTTT